The 10 T cell receptor beta chains given below trace back to one sample, sequenced in a study of T cells in tuberculosis. Profiling relied on immunoSEQ multiplex PCR, and the TCRdb table lists in-frame clones only, not all of them. The sample lists more than 35,000 clones, approximately 94% occurring once. Sequencing used PBMCs. The receptors were sampled from a donor aged 5 to 30 with latent tuberculosis or without tuberculosis infection. Some clones in this sample may be carry-over from other donors' samples.

The chain links TRBV2 to TRBJ2-3, with a tentative D call TRBD2 (5 bases). The germline gives CDR1 SNHLY, CDR2 FYNNEI. Deletions cut 2 bases from V and 3 bases from J, with 12 bases between. The CDR3 is 15 amino acids. CDR3 coding DNA: TGTGCCAGCAGTGAAAGGGCGCGCGGGACAGATACGCAGTATTTT. Protein: CASSERARGTDTQYF.

The chain links TRBV19 to TRBJ2-3, with a possible D match to TRBD1 (5 bases). The V end was cut by 2 bases, the J end by 1 base, with 7 bases between. Germline V gene sequence: CDR1 LNHDA, CDR2 SQIVND (reference sequence). CDR3 length equals 14 residues. The CDR3 sequence is CASSILQGTDTQYF. The DNA for the CDR3 is TGTGCCAGTAGTATATTACAGGGCACAGATACGCAGTATTTT.

The J gene is TRBJ1-2, the V gene TRBV7-2; D perhaps matches TRBD1 (5 bases). The CDR3 length is 14 residues. With 4 bases removed from V and 1 base from J, the gap between germline ends came to 10 bases. Looked up from germline, CDR1 is SGHTA and CDR2 is FQGNSA. The CDR3 reads CASSSAGINYGYTF. The CDR3 bases are TGTGCCAGCAGCTCGGCAGGGATTAACTATGGCTACACCTTC.

This clone was detected only a few times. The chain combines TRBV6-1 with TRBJ2-5, with TRBD1 matching over 7 bases. With V trimmed by 8 bases and J by 1 base, 4 bases remained unmatched. The CDR3 covers 13 residues. Germline CDR1 and CDR2: MNHNS and SASEGT. CDR3 bases: TGTGCCAGCGGGGGACAGATCCAAGAGACCCAGTACTTC. Protein: CASGGQIQETQYF.

J is TRBJ1-6 and V is TRBV11-2; tentative D call: TRBD1 (6 bases). Germline V CDR1 and CDR2: SGHAT, FQNNGV. V was clipped by 1 base and J by 8 bases, with 9 bases between them. The length of the CDR3 is 14 residues. The chain's CDR3 is CASSLVGAHSPLHF. CDR3 in DNA: TGTGCCAGCAGCTTAGTGGGGGCTCATTCACCCCTCCACTTT. The full variable domain, in which reference TRBV11-2 and TRBJ1-6 provide the parts outside the CDR3, is EAGVAQSPRYKIIEKRQSVAFWCNPISGHATLYWYQQILGQGPKLLIQFQNNGVVDDSQLPKDRFSAERLKGVDSTLKIQPAKLEDSAVYLCASSLVGAHSPLHFGNGTRLTVT.

This clone qualifies as medium-sized. CDR3 region: CASSEAGQAYGYTF. The CDR3 DNA is TGTGCCAGCAGTGAAGCTGGGCAGGCCTATGGCTACACCTTC. The V and J genes are TRBV2 and TRBJ1-2; D gene unclear. CDR3 length: 14 residues. CDR1 and CDR2 from the germline V gene are SNHLY and FYNNEI. Trimming took 0 bases from V and 4 from J, leaving 9 bases between them.

The chain is built from TRBV10-3 and TRBJ2-7, with 13 bases matching TRBD2. This CDR3 has 16 amino acids. Germline V lookup: CDR1 ENHRY, CDR2 SYGVKD. Germline trimming cut 7 bases from V and 0 bases from J; bases unmatched to any gene: 6. CDR3 nucleotides: TGTGCCATCACAGGACTAGCGGGGGTAAGCTCCTACGAGCAGTACTTC. Amino acids: CAITGLAGVSSYEQYF.

V usage is TRBV4-1 and J usage is TRBJ2-1; the match to TRBD1 covers 9 bases. V gave up 3 bases and J gave up 2 bases; unmatched junction bases: 5. Germline V gene sequence: CDR1 MGHRA, CDR2 YSYEKL. This CDR3 comprises 16 residues. CDR3 coding DNA: TGCGCCAGCAGCCAGCCAGGACAGGGGCCCTACAATGAGCAGTTCTTC. This sequence encodes CASSQPGQGPYNEQFF.

The gene calls are TRBV6-5 and TRBJ2-7; D not certain. The germline V and J ends were trimmed by 6 bases and 5 bases, with 14 bases remaining between them. Germline assignment: CDR1 MNHEY and CDR2 SVGAGI. This CDR3 region has 13 residues. CDR3 DNA: TGTGCCAGCAGCCCCCTTGTCGGAGACGAGCAGTACGTC. Residues: CASSPLVGDEQYV.

The chain carries TRBV30 and TRBJ1-1; D gene uncertain. The germline V and J ends were trimmed by 0 bases and 1 base, with 9 bases remaining between them. From germline, CDR1 is GTSNPN and CDR2 SVGIG (reference sequence). The CDR3 totals 14 residues. This CDR3 is CAWSVGSSNTEAFF. CDR3 bases: TGTGCCTGGAGTGTCGGGTCATCGAACACTGAAGCTTTCTTT.